This T cell receptor beta chain was identified in a study of beta chain features in type 1 diabetes. As every portion of the isolated RNA was reverse transcribed, the sequencing read expressed TCRB transcripts. The method was immunoSEQ multiplex PCR; TCRdb's version includes in-frame clones alone and lacks a portion of them. The sample records more than 300,000 clones, around 7.6% being singletons. Points from the study as a whole: Shortening of TCRB CDR3s, moderate but significant, appeared in all four CD4+ subsets of Type 1 diabetes patients. Relative to healthy donors, patients appeared to have naive, central memory and Treg TCRB repertoires that were more similar.

As concerns this clone: Its target is unknown.

The V and J ends lost 3 bases and 13 bases respectively, with 7 bases between them. There are 8 residues in the CDR3. Germline V CDR1 and CDR2: DFQATT, SNEGSKA (reference sequence). What was sequenced was central memory CD4+ T cells from blood. The sequence derives from a woman aged 18-29 years in good health. The rearrangement links TRBV20-1 to TRBJ2-7; D call uncertain. The CDR3 here is CSARGRYF. In nucleotides, the CDR3 is TGCAGTGCTAGGGGTCGATACTTC.